The 27 T cell receptor beta chains given below trace back to one sample, sequenced in a study of early T cells in non-severe SARS-CoV-2 infection. TCRdb re-called the 5' RACE reads with MiXCR, one entry per CDR3 protein. In the table there are 35,000 to 45,000 distinct CDR3 sequences, over 8.5% of which are singletons. Sequencing input: whole blood. These receptors all come from an adult who was a healthcare worker with PCR-confirmed SARS-CoV-2 infection or an uninfected control (not recorded which).

This chain links TRBV29-1 with TRBJ1-4, with D maybe TRBD1 (5 bases). V lost 6 bases and J 6 bases, leaving 14 bases between the germline ends. This CDR3 has 13 residues. The V gene's germline CDR1 is SQVTM and CDR2 ANQGSEA. The CDR3 here is CSVTVGADEKLFF. The CDR3, as DNA: TGCAGCGTCACGGTCGGGGCAGATGAAAAACTGTTTTTT.

This clonotype was recorded at least ten times. The chain couples TRBV27 to TRBJ1-5, with 9 positions matching TRBD1. J lost 11 bases, V lost 6 bases, and 5 bases had no gene match. Germline V gives CDR1 MNHEY, CDR2 SMNVEV (reference sequence). This CDR3 is 12 amino acids long. CDR3 amino acids: CASRTWTGAQHF. CDR3 bases: TGTGCCAGCAGAACCTGGACAGGGGCCCAGCATTTT.

This clonotype appeared a few times. The V gene is TRBV11-2, the J gene TRBJ1-2, with D unresolved. The germline CDR1 and CDR2 sequences are SGHAT and FQNNGV. Trimming left V 10 bases short and J 7 bases short, with 25 bases between. The CDR3 is 15 residues long. The CDR3 region has the DNA TGTGCCATTGGCCCTCGCCACTTTGGCAGGCCTGGCTACACCTTC. Its translation: CAIGPRHFGRPGYTF. Full variable domain (outside the CDR3, taken from reference TRBV11-2 and TRBJ1-2): EAGVAQSPRYKIIEKRQSVAFWCNPISGHATLYWYQQILGQGPKLLIQFQNNGVVDDSQLPKDRFSAERLKGVDSTLKIQPAKLEDSAVYLCAIGPRHFGRPGYTFGSGTRLTVV.

The rearrangement uses TRBV11-2 and TRBJ2-7; TRBD2 matches at 8 bases. Germline trimming cut 1 base from V and 2 bases from J; bases unmatched to any gene: 7. The CDR3 contains 16 residues. In germline, CDR1 is SGHAT, CDR2 FQNNGV. The CDR3, as DNA: TGTGCCAGCAGCTTAGTTGGAGCGGGGGTAACCTACGAGCAGTACTTC. Residues: CASSLVGAGVTYEQYF.

The V gene is TRBV18, the J gene TRBJ1-1; unclear D gene. The CDR3 length is 13 residues. The V end was cut by 8 bases, the J end by 1 base, with 11 bases between. Germline V gene sequence: CDR1 KGHSH, CDR2 LQKENI. The CDR3 DNA reads TGTGCCAGCCTAGTTGGAGGGAACACTGAAGCTTTCTTT. It encodes CASLVGGNTEAFF.

The chain couples TRBV18 to TRBJ1-2; a possible D gene is TRBD1 (6 bases). The V gene's germline CDR1 is KGHSH and CDR2 LQKENI. The CDR3 sequence is 15 residues long. V lost 3 bases and J lost 5, with 16 bases in between. CDR3 protein: CASSPARTETYGYTF. CDR3 sequence (DNA): TGTGCCAGCTCACCGGCCCGGACAGAAACGTATGGCTACACCTTC.

This clonotype was seen only once. The V call is TRBV7-9, the J call TRBJ2-1; 7 positions match TRBD1. CDR1 SEHNR and CDR2 FQNEAQ come from the germline V gene (reference sequence). This CDR3 spans 17 amino acids. The junction had 13 bases not matched to a gene; V was cut back by 4 bases and J by 4 bases. The CDR3 loop is CASSSYKPGQIYNEQFF. Written as DNA, the CDR3 is TGTGCCAGCAGCTCCTACAAGCCGGGACAGATTTACAATGAGCAGTTCTTC.

This clonotype was seen ten or more times. The chain employs TRBV2 and TRBJ1-1; D is unclear. From germline, CDR1 is SNHLY and CDR2 FYNNEI. The CDR3 extends over 11 amino acids. V gave up 3 bases and J gave up 5 bases, with 4 bases separating them. The CDR3 spells CASSDLTEAFF. The CDR3 DNA follows: TGTGCCAGCAGTGACCTTACTGAAGCTTTCTTT.

In this sample, this clonotype turned up many times. The gene calls are TRBV28 and TRBJ2-5, with no clear D. The CDR3 is 16 residues long. The V end lost 1 base, the J end lost 1 base, and 13 bases lay between the germline ends. The germline V gene encodes CDR1 MDHEN and CDR2 SYDVKM. This chain's CDR3 is CASSLLGSPIQETQYF. The CDR3 DNA reads as TGTGCCAGCAGTTTATTGGGTTCCCCGATCCAAGAGACCCAGTACTTC.

V usage is TRBV19 and J usage is TRBJ2-7; TRBD1 is a possible D gene (6 bases). This CDR3 is 17 amino acids long. Germline V gene lookup returns CDR1 LNHDA and CDR2 SQIVND (reference sequence). Trimming took 3 bases from V and 0 from J, leaving 18 bases between them. The CDR3 sequence: CASSITGGQRSSYEQYF. The CDR3 DNA reads TGTGCCAGTAGTATTACGGGCGGACAGCGAAGCTCCTACGAGCAGTACTTC. The full variable domain, in which reference TRBV19 and TRBJ2-7 provide the parts outside the CDR3, is DGGITQSPKYLFRKEGQNVTLSCEQNLNHDAMYWYRQDPGQGLRLIYYSQIVNDFQKGDIAEGYSVSREKKESFPLTVTSAQKNPTAFYLCASSITGGQRSSYEQYFGPGTRLTVT.

This clonotype was seen repeatedly, ten times or more. The chain uses TRBV7-2 and TRBJ2-7; 8 nucleotides match TRBD1. V lost 5 bases, J lost 3 bases, and 9 bases stayed unmatched. CDR1 is SGHTA, CDR2 FQGNSA, per germline. This CDR3 is built from 15 residues. This CDR3 reads CASSTSGQADYEQYF. The CDR3 DNA is TGTGCCAGCAGCACGTCGGGACAGGCCGACTACGAGCAGTACTTC. The variable domain in full, with the rest retrieved from reference TRBV7-2 and TRBJ2-7, is GAGVSQSPSNKVTEKGKDVELRCDPISGHTALYWYRQSLGQGLEFLIYFQGNSAPDKSGLPSDRFSAERTGGSVSTLTIQRTQQEDSAVYLCASSTSGQADYEQYFGPGTRLTVT.

The V gene is TRBV3-1, the J gene TRBJ2-3; a weak D match, TRBD2 (6 bases). The germline V gene encodes CDR1 LGHDT and CDR2 YNNKEL (reference sequence). This CDR3 has 15 residues. V was shortened by 1 base and J by 2 bases, with 10 bases between the two germline ends. The CDR3 protein is CASSQVGGVTDTQYF. The CDR3 region has the DNA TGTGCCAGCAGCCAAGTCGGCGGGGTCACAGATACGCAGTATTTT.

V is TRBV20-1 and J is TRBJ2-4, with D possibly matching TRBD2 (6 bases). Per the germline V gene, CDR1 is DFQATT and CDR2 is SNEGSKA (reference sequence). Trimming cost V 4 bases and J 11 bases, with 15 bases left between them. The CDR3 is 12 amino acids. The CDR3 is CSAKTRDGLQYF. In DNA form, the CDR3 reads TGCAGTGCTAAGACTAGAGATGGACTTCAGTACTTC.

This clonotype was detected many times. This chain joins TRBV4-2 and TRBJ2-2; D gene uncertain. CDR1 is LGHNA, CDR2 YNFKEQ, per germline. The CDR3 extends over 16 amino acids. V lost 0 bases to trimming and J lost 7 bases, with 15 bases between them. DNA for the CDR3: TGTGCCAGCAGCCAAGAAAATTCGATTTCCGGCGGGGAGCTGTTTTTT. Protein sequence: CASSQENSISGGELFF.

This clonotype was seen only a few times. The rearrangement links TRBV3-1 to TRBJ1-1, with 11 bases fitting TRBD1. The CDR3 is 14 residues long. V shed 5 bases and J 6 bases; nucleotides not matched to a gene: 5. Germline V lookup: CDR1 LGHDT, CDR2 YNNKEL (reference sequence). This chain's CDR3 is CASSIPGQGAEAFF. CDR3 DNA: TGTGCCAGCAGCATACCGGGACAGGGGGCTGAAGCTTTCTTT.

The chain has TRBV27 and TRBJ1-1, with D possibly TRBD1 on 5 matching bases. V was pared by 5 bases and J by 7 bases, with 14 bases between. The germline CDR1 and CDR2 sequences are MNHEY and SMNVEV (reference sequence). The CDR3 has 13 residues. This CDR3 reads CASSAGRVGEAFF. As DNA, the CDR3 is TGTGCCAGCAGTGCAGGGAGGGTTGGTGAAGCTTTCTTT.

This clonotype was detected ten times or more. J is TRBJ1-5 and V is TRBV28; D perhaps matches TRBD1 (5 bases). CDR3 length: 14 amino acids. V lost 6 bases and J lost 7, with 16 bases in between. Germline V gene sequence: CDR1 MDHEN, CDR2 SYDVKM. The CDR3 reads CASRRGELRQPQHF. In DNA, the CDR3 is TGTGCCAGCAGAAGAGGGGAATTACGGCAGCCCCAGCATTTT.

This clonotype occurred many times. The chain joins TRBV20-1 to TRBJ1-1, with D uncertain. Germline lookup yields CDR1 DFQATT and CDR2 SNEGSKA (reference sequence). This CDR3 spans 12 amino acids. Trimming left V 6 bases short and J 4 bases short, with 12 bases between. CDR3 sequence reads: CSAEVGGTEAFF. DNA of the CDR3: TGCAGTGCCGAAGTGGGTGGCACTGAAGCTTTCTTT.

This clonotype has at least ten counts. This chain joins TRBV6-5 and TRBJ2-3; TRBD2 agrees at 9 bases. Germline CDR1 and CDR2: MNHEY and SVGAGI. This CDR3 has 14 residues. The trim removed 5 bases at V and 4 bases at J, leaving 4 bases unmatched. The CDR3 sequence: CASSAGGPSDTQYF. The CDR3 DNA sequence: TGTGCCAGCAGTGCGGGGGGGCCGTCAGATACGCAGTATTTT.

This clonotype was seen ten or more times. The chain has TRBV20-1 and TRBJ2-3, with D perhaps TRBD2 (5 bases). This CDR3 has 14 residues. The germline V and J ends were trimmed by 2 bases and 1 base, with 10 bases remaining between them. CDR1 is DFQATT and CDR2 is SNEGSKA in the germline V gene (reference sequence). This chain's CDR3 is CSARSGAGTDTQYF. The CDR3 DNA is TGCAGTGCTAGATCTGGAGCGGGCACAGATACGCAGTATTTT.

There are many counts of this clonotype. The CDR3 nucleotides read TGTGCCAGCAGCCAGCTCGGACAGGTCCATAGCTCTGGGGCCAACGTCCTGACTTTC. Translated: CASSQLGQVHSSGANVLTF. The chain combines TRBV28 with TRBJ2-6; TRBD1 aligns across 7 bases. Unmatched junction bases numbered 14, after V lost 6 bases and J lost 0 bases. The CDR3 spans 19 residues. In germline, CDR1 is MDHEN, CDR2 SYDVKM.

In this sample, this clonotype turned up many times. This chain joins TRBV5-6 and TRBJ1-6; D unresolved. The CDR3 is made up of 14 amino acids. V was clipped by 0 bases and J by 10 bases, with 11 bases between them. Germline CDR1 SGHDT, CDR2 YYEEEE. CDR3 DNA sequence: TGTGCCAGCAGCTTGGGAGGCGCGGGGTCACCCCTCCACTTT. It codes for CASSLGGAGSPLHF.

The genes are TRBV28 and TRBJ1-1; unclear D gene. CDR1 and CDR2 from the germline V gene are MDHEN and SYDVKM. V lost 6 bases and J lost 1, with 3 bases in between. There are 11 residues in the CDR3. The CDR3: CASRTNTEAFF. The CDR3 region has the DNA TGTGCCAGCAGGACGAACACTGAAGCTTTCTTT.

This chain uses TRBV19 with TRBJ1-1; TRBD1 agrees at 9 bases. Germline V CDR1 and CDR2: LNHDA, SQIVND (reference sequence). The CDR3 runs 15 residues. V lost 5 bases to trimming and J lost 7 bases; unmatched junction nucleotides: 11. In DNA, the CDR3 is TGTGCCAGTAGTCCTCGTCGTCCGGGACAGGGTGAAGCTTTCTTT. Its protein is CASSPRRPGQGEAFF.

The rearrangement links TRBV6-1 to TRBJ2-3; D is perhaps TRBD1 (6 bases). This CDR3 comprises 15 residues. V was pared by 6 bases and J by 1 base, with 14 bases between. Germline V CDR1 and CDR2: MNHNS, SASEGT. In DNA form, the CDR3 reads TGTGCCAGCAGCAACCAGGGGTTGGGCACAGATACGCAGTATTTT. It yields the protein CASSNQGLGTDTQYF.

This clonotype was seen repeatedly, ten times or more. For the CDR3, the DNA is TGTGCCAGCAGTCTCAGCAATCAGCCCCAGCATTTT. Protein: CASSLSNQPQHF. The chain has TRBV6-6 and TRBJ1-5; D unclear. Germline CDR1 reads MNHNY; CDR2 reads SVGAGI (reference sequence). Trimming removed 5 bases from V and 1 base from J, with 3 bases in between. The CDR3 spans 12 residues.

The table lists this clonotype with many counts. The V gene is TRBV4-1, the J gene TRBJ2-1; D is unclear. V lost 0 bases, J lost 2 bases, and 8 bases lay in between. Germline assignment: CDR1 MGHRA and CDR2 YSYEKL. There are 15 residues in the CDR3. Written as DNA, the CDR3 is TGCGCCAGCAGCCAAGATAACGAACCCTACAATGAGCAGTTCTTC. Translated: CASSQDNEPYNEQFF.